One sample yielded the 8 T cell receptor beta chains listed below, sequenced in a study of T cell responses to AZD1222 COVID-19 vaccine. Using immunoSEQ multiplex PCR, the repertoire was profiled, and TCRdb retains in-frame clones only, with some absent. This repertoire shows about 180,000 clones, about 88% found once; its top ten account for 1.5% to 2%. The sample in question was peripheral blood, obtained on day 0 of AZD1222 vaccination. The receptors come from an adult in good health.

The table lists this clone with a count of one. The rearrangement uses TRBV30 and TRBJ1-5; 10 bases are shared with TRBD1. Germline-derived CDR1 and CDR2 are GTSNPN and SVGIG (reference sequence). The CDR3 is 18 amino acids. After removal of 2 bases from V and 1 base from J, the junction contained 11 bases not matched to a gene. The CDR3 nucleotides are TGTGCCTGGAGTCGATACTTCGGACAGGGGGGGAGCAATCAGCCCCAGCATTTT. This sequence encodes CAWSRYFGQGGSNQPQHF.

The chain joins TRBV7-2 to TRBJ2-7; maybe TRBD2 (7 bases). The CDR3 covers 15 residues. Germline lookup yields CDR1 SGHTA and CDR2 FQGNSA. The V and J ends lost 4 bases and 1 base respectively, with 14 bases between them. DNA of the CDR3: TGTGCCAGCAGCTCAGGGGTCGGGGGGTCCTACGAGCAGTACTTC. Its translation is CASSSGVGGSYEQYF.

V is TRBV28 and J is TRBJ1-3; tentative D call: TRBD1 (5 bases). Trimming took 4 bases from V and 1 from J, leaving 11 bases between them. Germline V gene lookup returns CDR1 MDHEN and CDR2 SYDVKM. The length of the CDR3 is 15 residues. The DNA of the CDR3 is TGTGCCAGCAGTTACCAGGGTCTATCTGGAAACACCATATATTTT. Translation gives CASSYQGLSGNTIYF.

The V gene is TRBV11-2, the J gene TRBJ2-7; tentatively, D is TRBD1 (6 bases). The CDR3 contains 12 residues. CDR1 is SGHAT and CDR2 is FQNNGV in the germline V gene. The chain's CDR3 is CASSRQWGQGVV. The CDR3, as DNA: TGTGCCAGCAGCAGGCAGTGGGGGCAGGGTGTCGTC.

The rearrangement joins TRBV30 to TRBJ1-2; 9 bases agree with TRBD1. The J segment lost 3 bases and the V segment lost 2 bases, leaving 7 bases of the junction unmatched. CDR1 and CDR2 from the germline V gene are GTSNPN and SVGIG (reference sequence). The CDR3 is made up of 15 amino acids. The DNA for the CDR3 is TGTGCCTGGAGTCAACGGGACAGGGACTACTATGGCTACACCTTC. Amino acids: CAWSQRDRDYYGYTF.

The chain joins TRBV4-1 to TRBJ1-5; D is undetermined. CDR1 MGHRA and CDR2 YSYEKL come from the germline V gene. This CDR3 region has 17 residues. The V end was cut by 6 bases, the J end by 0 bases, with 18 bases between. CDR3 amino acids: CASSLSPQLNSNQPQHF. DNA for the CDR3: TGCGCCAGCAGTCTTAGCCCCCAACTAAATAGCAATCAGCCCCAGCATTTT.

This chain uses TRBV5-1 with TRBJ1-1; tentative D call: TRBD1 (6 bases). V was shortened by 0 bases and J by 1 base, with 7 bases between the two germline ends. Germline CDR1 reads SGHRS; CDR2 reads YFSETQ. The CDR3 consists of 14 residues. The CDR3 spells CASSLEGQNTEAFF. In DNA, the CDR3 is TGCGCCAGCAGCTTGGAGGGACAGAACACTGAAGCTTTCTTT.

The J gene is TRBJ2-7, the V gene TRBV6-2 or TRBV6-3; D might be TRBD1 (5 bases). This CDR3 has 16 residues. The germline V gene has CDR1 MNHEY and CDR2 SVGEGT. The V end lost 2 bases, the J end lost 1 base, and 15 bases lay between the germline ends. The CDR3: CASSYGFAGRSYEQYF. CDR3 in DNA: TGTGCCAGCAGTTACGGGTTCGCAGGGCGGTCCTACGAGCAGTACTTC.